Shown below are 3 T cell receptor beta chains from a single sample sequenced in a study of TIL therapy for anti-PD-1-resistant metastatic lung cancer. This was the immunoSEQ v3 assay. Generated by immunoSEQ multiplex PCR, the TCRdb table keeps only in-frame clones and is missing some. The data contain about 21,000 clones, 60% to 85% of them singletons. Time point specified: pre-treatment sample, taken before nivolumab and TIL therapy. The source material was blood, sampled at baseline. The source of these receptors is a person aged 25-79 years with non-small cell lung cancer.

The chain has TRBV2 and TRBJ2-3; no clear D gene. The V end lost 2 bases, the J end lost 2 bases, and 5 bases lay between the germline ends. The CDR3 extends over 13 amino acids. The V gene's germline CDR1 is SNHLY and CDR2 FYNNEI. The chain's CDR3 is CASSETVTDTQYF. For the CDR3, the DNA is TGTGCCAGCAGTGAAACTGTCACAGATACGCAGTATTTT.

This clone showed up just once. This chain uses TRBV7-3 with TRBJ2-2; D gene uncertain. The length of the CDR3 is 13 residues. Germline V CDR1 and CDR2: SGHTA, FQGTGA. Trimming took 4 bases from V and 4 from J, leaving 7 bases between them. As DNA, the CDR3 is TGTGCCAGCAGCTCCAGTTTCACCGGGGAGCTGTTTTTT. It yields the protein CASSSSFTGELFF. Together with reference TRBV7-3 and TRBJ2-2, the CDR3 gives the full variable domain: GAGVSQTPSNKVTEKGKYVELRCDPISGHTALYWYRQSLGQGPEFLIYFQGTGAADDSGLPNDRFFAVRPEGSVSTLKIQRTERGDSAVYLCASSSSFTGELFFGEGSRLTVL.

The rearrangement uses TRBV7-2 and TRBJ2-3; D remains unclear. The germline V gene has CDR1 SGHTA and CDR2 FQGNSA. CDR3 length: 13 residues. V was pared by 5 bases and J by 4 bases, with 10 bases between. The CDR3 DNA follows: TGTGCCAGCAGCGTGGTAGCCGCAGATACGCAGTATTTT. As protein: CASSVVAADTQYF. The variable domain in full, completed from reference TRBV7-2 and TRBJ2-3, reads GAGVSQSPSNKVTEKGKDVELRCDPISGHTALYWYRQSLGQGLEFLIYFQGNSAPDKSGLPSDRFSAERTGGSVSTLTIQRTQQEDSAVYLCASSVVAADTQYFGPGTRLTVL.